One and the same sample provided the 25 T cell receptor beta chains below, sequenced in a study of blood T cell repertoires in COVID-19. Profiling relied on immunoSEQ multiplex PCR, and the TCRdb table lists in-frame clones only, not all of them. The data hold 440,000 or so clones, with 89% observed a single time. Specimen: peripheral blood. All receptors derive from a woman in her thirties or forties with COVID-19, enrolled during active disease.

CDR3 residues: CASSRNREGGQPQHF. The DNA of the CDR3 is TGCGCCAGCAGCCGAAACAGGGAAGGAGGACAGCCCCAGCATTTT. V is TRBV4-3 and J is TRBJ1-5, with a weak D call TRBD1 (6 bases). Trimming stripped 4 bases from V and 7 bases from J, with 17 bases between. The CDR3 covers 15 residues. In germline, CDR1 is LGHNA, CDR2 YSLEER.

Written as DNA, the CDR3 is TGTGCCACCTACGGACAGGGGAGAAGAAACACCATATATTTT. Protein: CATYGQGRRNTIYF. The V gene is TRBV5-4, the J gene TRBJ1-3; 9 bases map to TRBD1. The trim removed 9 bases at V and 5 bases at J, leaving 9 bases unmatched. The CDR3 has 14 amino acids. Germline lookup yields CDR1 SGHNT and CDR2 YYREEE (reference sequence).

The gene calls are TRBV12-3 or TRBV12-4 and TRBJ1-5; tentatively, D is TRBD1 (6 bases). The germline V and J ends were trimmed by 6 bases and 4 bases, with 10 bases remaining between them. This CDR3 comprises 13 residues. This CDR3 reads CASSWGPNQPQHF. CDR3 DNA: TGTGCCAGCAGCTGGGGGCCAAATCAGCCCCAGCATTTT.

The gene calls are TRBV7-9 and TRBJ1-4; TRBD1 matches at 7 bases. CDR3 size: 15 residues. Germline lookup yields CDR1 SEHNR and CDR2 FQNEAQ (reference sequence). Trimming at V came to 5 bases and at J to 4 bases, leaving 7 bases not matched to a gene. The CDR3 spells CASSPSDRVNEKLFF. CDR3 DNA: TGTGCCAGCAGCCCGTCCGACAGGGTTAATGAAAAACTGTTTTTT. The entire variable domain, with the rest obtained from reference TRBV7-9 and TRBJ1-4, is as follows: DTGVSQNPRHKITKRGQNVTFRCDPISEHNRLYWYRQTLGQGPEFLTYFQNEAQLEKSRLLSDRFSAERPKGSFSTLEIQRTEQGDSAMYLCASSPSDRVNEKLFFGSGTQLSVL.

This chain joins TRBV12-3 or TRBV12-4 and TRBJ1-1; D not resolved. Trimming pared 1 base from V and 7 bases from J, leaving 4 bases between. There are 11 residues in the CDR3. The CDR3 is CASSLGSEAFF. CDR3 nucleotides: TGTGCCAGCAGTTTAGGTAGTGAAGCTTTCTTT.

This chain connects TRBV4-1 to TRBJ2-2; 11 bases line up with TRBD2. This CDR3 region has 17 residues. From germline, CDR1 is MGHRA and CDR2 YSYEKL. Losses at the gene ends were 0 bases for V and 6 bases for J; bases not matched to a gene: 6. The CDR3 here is CASSQDLASGRPGELFF. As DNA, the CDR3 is TGCGCCAGCAGCCAAGATCTCGCTAGCGGGAGGCCCGGGGAGCTGTTTTTT.

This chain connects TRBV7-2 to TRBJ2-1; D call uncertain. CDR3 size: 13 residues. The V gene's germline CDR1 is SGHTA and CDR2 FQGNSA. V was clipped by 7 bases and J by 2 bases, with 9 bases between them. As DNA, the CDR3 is TGTGCCAGCACCCCTAACCCCTACAATGAGCAGTTCTTC. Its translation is CASTPNPYNEQFF. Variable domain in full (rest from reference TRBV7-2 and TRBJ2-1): GAGVSQSPSNKVTEKGKDVELRCDPISGHTALYWYRQSLGQGLEFLIYFQGNSAPDKSGLPSDRFSAERTGGSVSTLTIQRTQQEDSAVYLCASTPNPYNEQFFGPGTRLTVL.

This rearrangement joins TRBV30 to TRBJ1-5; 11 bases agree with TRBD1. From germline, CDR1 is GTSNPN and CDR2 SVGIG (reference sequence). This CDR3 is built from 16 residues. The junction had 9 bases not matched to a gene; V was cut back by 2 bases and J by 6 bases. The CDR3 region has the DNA TGTGCCTGGAGTCTGGGACAGGGGGTGCTAGGTCAGCCCCAGCATTTT. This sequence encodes CAWSLGQGVLGQPQHF.

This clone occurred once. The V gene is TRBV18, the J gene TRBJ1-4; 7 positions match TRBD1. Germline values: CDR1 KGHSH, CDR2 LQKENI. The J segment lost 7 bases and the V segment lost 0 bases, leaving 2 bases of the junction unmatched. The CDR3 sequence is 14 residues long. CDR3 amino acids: CASSPPPGGEKLFF. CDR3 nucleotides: TGTGCCAGCTCACCACCGCCAGGGGGTGAAAAACTGTTTTTT.

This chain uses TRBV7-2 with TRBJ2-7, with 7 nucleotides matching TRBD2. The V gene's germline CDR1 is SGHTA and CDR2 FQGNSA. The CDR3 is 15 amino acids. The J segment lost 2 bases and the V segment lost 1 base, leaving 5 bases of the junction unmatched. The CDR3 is CASSLEPSGPYEQYF. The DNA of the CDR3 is TGTGCCAGCAGCTTAGAACCTAGCGGCCCCTACGAGCAGTACTTC. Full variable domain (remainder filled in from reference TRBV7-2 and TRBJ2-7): GAGVSQSPSNKVTEKGKDVELRCDPISGHTALYWYRQSLGQGLEFLIYFQGNSAPDKSGLPSDRFSAERTGGSVSTLTIQRTQQEDSAVYLCASSLEPSGPYEQYFGPGTRLTVT.

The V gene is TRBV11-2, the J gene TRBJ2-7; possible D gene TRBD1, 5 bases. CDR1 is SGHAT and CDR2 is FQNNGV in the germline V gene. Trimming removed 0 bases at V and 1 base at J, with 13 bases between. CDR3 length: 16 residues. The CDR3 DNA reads TGTGCCAGCAGCTTAGATCCCGACAGTACGTCCTACGAGCAGTACTTC. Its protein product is CASSLDPDSTSYEQYF.

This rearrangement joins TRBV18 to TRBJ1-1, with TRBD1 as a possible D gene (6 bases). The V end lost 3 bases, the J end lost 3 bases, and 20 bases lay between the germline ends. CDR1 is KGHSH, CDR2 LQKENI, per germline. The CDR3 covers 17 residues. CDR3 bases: TGTGCCAGCTCACCGCGGGTTAGGGGGAAGGGGTACACTGAAGCTTTCTTT. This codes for CASSPRVRGKGYTEAFF.

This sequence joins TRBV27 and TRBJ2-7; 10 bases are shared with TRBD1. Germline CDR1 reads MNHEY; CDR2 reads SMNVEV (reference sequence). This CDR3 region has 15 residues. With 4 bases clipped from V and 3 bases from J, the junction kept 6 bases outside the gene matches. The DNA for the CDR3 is TGTGCCAGCAGTTCGAGGACAGGGGGGAACTACGAGCAGTACTTC. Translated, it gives CASSSRTGGNYEQYF.

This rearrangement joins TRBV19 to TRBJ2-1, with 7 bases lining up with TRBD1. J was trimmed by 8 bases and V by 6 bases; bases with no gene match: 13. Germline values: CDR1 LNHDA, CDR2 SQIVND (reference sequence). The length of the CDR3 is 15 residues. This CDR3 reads CASRTDRDRFYEQFF. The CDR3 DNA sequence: TGTGCCAGTAGGACAGACAGGGATCGGTTCTATGAGCAGTTCTTC.

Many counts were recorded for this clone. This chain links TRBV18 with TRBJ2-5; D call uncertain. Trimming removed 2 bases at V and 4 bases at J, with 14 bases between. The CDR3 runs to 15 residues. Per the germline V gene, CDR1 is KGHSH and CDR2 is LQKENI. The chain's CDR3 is CASSPDTRVGETQYF. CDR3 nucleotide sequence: TGTGCCAGCTCACCAGATACACGGGTCGGAGAGACCCAGTACTTC. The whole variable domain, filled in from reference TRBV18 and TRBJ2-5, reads NAGVMQNPRHLVRRRGQEARLRCSPMKGHSHVYWYRQLPEEGLKFMVYLQKENIIDESGMPKERFSAEFPKEGPSILRIQQVVRGDSAAYFCASSPDTRVGETQYFGPGTRLLVL.

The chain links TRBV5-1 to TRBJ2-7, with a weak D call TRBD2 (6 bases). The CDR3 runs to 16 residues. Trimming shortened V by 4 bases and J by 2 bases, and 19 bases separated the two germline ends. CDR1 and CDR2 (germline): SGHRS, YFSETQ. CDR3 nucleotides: TGCGCCAGCAGCCTATTACTCGGCGGGACCCCCTACGAGCAGTACTTC. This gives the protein CASSLLLGGTPYEQYF.

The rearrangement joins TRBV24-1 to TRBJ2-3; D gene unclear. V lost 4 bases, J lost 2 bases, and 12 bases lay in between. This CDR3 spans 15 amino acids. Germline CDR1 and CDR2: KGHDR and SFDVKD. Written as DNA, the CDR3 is TGTGCCACCAGTGACTCAGGATGGTACACAGATACGCAGTATTTT. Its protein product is CATSDSGWYTDTQYF.

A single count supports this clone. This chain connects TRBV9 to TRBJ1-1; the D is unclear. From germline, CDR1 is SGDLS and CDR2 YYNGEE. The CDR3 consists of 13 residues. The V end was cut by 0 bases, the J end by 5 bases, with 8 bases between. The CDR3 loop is CASSVGGKTEAFF. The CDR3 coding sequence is TGTGCCAGCAGCGTAGGAGGGAAGACTGAAGCTTTCTTT.

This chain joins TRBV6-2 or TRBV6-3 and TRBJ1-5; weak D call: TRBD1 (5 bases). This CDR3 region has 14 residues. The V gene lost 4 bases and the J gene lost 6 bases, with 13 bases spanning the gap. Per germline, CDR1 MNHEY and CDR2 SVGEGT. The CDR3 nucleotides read TGTGCCAGCAGTTCCCAGGGTATCACTCAGCCCCAGCATTTT. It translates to CASSSQGITQPQHF.

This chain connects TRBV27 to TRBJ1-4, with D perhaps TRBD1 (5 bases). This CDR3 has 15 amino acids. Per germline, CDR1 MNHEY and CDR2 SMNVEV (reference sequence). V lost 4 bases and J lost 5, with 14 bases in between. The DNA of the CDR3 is TGTGCCAGCAGTTCGGGACTGGGGGGAAATGAAAAACTGTTTTTT. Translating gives CASSSGLGGNEKLFF.

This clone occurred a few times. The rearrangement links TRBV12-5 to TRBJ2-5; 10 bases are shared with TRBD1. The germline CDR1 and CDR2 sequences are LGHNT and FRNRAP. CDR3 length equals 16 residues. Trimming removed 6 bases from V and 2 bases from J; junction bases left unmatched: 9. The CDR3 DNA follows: TGTGCTAGTGGACCGGGGACAGGGGCCGGACAAGAGACCCAGTACTTC. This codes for CASGPGTGAGQETQYF.

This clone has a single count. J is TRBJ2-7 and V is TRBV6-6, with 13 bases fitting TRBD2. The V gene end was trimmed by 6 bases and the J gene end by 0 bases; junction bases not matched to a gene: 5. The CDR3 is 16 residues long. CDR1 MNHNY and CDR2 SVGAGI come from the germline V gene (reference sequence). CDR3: CASSLTSGRTSYEQYF. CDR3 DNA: TGTGCCAGCAGCTTGACTAGCGGGAGGACCTCCTACGAGCAGTACTTC.

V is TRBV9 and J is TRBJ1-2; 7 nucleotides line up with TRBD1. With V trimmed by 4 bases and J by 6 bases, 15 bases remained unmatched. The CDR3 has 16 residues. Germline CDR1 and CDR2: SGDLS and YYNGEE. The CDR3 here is CASSIRTGGITDGYTF. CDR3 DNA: TGTGCCAGCAGCATTCGGACAGGAGGGATCACAGATGGCTACACCTTC. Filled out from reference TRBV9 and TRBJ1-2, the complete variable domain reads DSGVTQTPKHLITATGQRVTLRCSPRSGDLSVYWYQQSLDQGLQFLIQYYNGEERAKGNILERFSAQQFPDLHSELNLSSLELGDSALYFCASSIRTGGITDGYTFGSGTRLTVV.

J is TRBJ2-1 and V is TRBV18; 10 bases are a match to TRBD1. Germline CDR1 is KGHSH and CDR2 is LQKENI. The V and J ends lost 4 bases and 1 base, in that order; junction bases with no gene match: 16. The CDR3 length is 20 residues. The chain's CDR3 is CASSHAGTGVRRSSYNEQFF. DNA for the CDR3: TGTGCCAGCTCACATGCCGGGACAGGGGTTCGCCGGTCGTCCTACAATGAGCAGTTCTTC.

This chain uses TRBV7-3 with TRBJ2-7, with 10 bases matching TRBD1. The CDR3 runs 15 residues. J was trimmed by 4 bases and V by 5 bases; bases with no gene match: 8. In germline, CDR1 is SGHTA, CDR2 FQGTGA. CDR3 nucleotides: TGTGCCAGCAGCAAAAGGCCGGGACAGGGGTACGAGCAGTACTTC. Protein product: CASSKRPGQGYEQYF.